These T cell receptor beta chains were read from a single sample in a study of vaccination and CD4 T cells after COVID-19. No cognate antigen is known for these TCRs. One entry per CDR3 protein, called by TCRdb with MiXCR from the PCR reads. The table includes about 4,600 distinct CDR3 sequences, about three fifths detected once. Sequenced sample: CD4+ T cells from blood, cultured in vitro. The receptor source for this set is a human donor in good health. CDR3s include the opening cysteine and the closing phenylalanine or tryptophan. The D gene is left open where the match is weak. Part of the rows lack a size; the others show once, few, many or a class for expanded clones.

abundance	v_gene	d_gene	j_gene	CDR3nt	CDR3aa
-	TRBV20-1	TRBD2	TRBJ2-7	TGCAGTGCTAGGTTAGCGGGAGGGCTCTACGAGCAGTACTTC	CSARLAGGLYEQYF
-	TRBV7-2	TRBD2	TRBJ2-7	TGTGCCAGCAGCCATACTAGCGGGGGGCTATACGAGCAGTACTTC	CASSHTSGGLYEQYF
-	TRBV6-1	-	TRBJ1-2	TGTGCCAGCCAGAGGAACTATGGCTACACCTTC	CASQRNYGYTF
-	TRBV30	TRBD1	TRBJ1-2	TGTGCCTGGGCCAGGGGGGGTTTCTATGGCTACACCTTC	CAWARGGFYGYTF
few	TRBV20-1	-	TRBJ1-6	TGCAGTGCTAGGATCCCGGACACCGATAATTCACCCCTCCACTTT	CSARIPDTDNSPLHF
once	TRBV30	-	TRBJ1-2	TGTGCCTGGAGTGTACGCCTCGGACCTGGCATGGGCTACACCTTC	CAWSVRLGPGMGYTF
-	TRBV5-1	TRBD1	TRBJ1-2	TGCGCCAGCAGCTCGGGGACAGGGGGTTGGGGCTACACCTTC	CASSSGTGGWGYTF
-	TRBV7-6	TRBD2	TRBJ2-1	TGTGCCAGCAGCCATGCCGGGACTAGCAATGAGCAGTTCTTC	CASSHAGTSNEQFF
few	TRBV7-2	-	TRBJ1-3	TGTGCCAGCAGCCTTGATTATAACACCATATATTTT	CASSLDYNTIYF
few	TRBV21-1	-	TRBJ1-1	TGTGCCAGCAGCGGGCGGTTAGTGAACACTGAAGCTTTCTTT	CASSGRLVNTEAFF
-	TRBV2	-	TRBJ2-3	TGTGCCAGCACTGGGGGCGCTAGCACAGATACGCAGTATTTT	CASTGGASTDTQYF